This TCR beta chain was profiled in a study of OX40 agonist ivuxolimab in advanced cancers. Study details: Three patients showed partial responses: one hepatocellular carcinoma and two cutaneous melanoma cases.

This table comes from immunoSEQ multiplex PCR, and its TCRdb copy is limited to in-frame clones, with some not included. The sample has 100,000 to 120,000 clones; approximately 89% are singletons. Study outcomes and limitations: Also present in some nonresponders was a low level of normalized T-cell clonal expansion.

The V and J ends lost 0 bases and 6 bases respectively, with 12 bases between them. There are 15 residues in the CDR3. Germline values: CDR1 LGHNA, CDR2 YNFKEQ. Details on this clone: Its antigen is unidentified.

The source of this sequence is an adult with an advanced solid tumor such as melanoma, head and neck, liver or kidney cancer. Sequencing used CD4+ or CD8+ T cells sorted from blood, obtained in a trial of the OX40 agonist ivuxolimab. This chain joins TRBV4-2 and TRBJ2-1; maybe TRBD2 (6 bases). The CDR3 protein is CASSQDSLALNEQFF. The CDR3 DNA is TGTGCCAGCAGCCAAGACTCGCTAGCGCTCAATGAGCAGTTCTTC.